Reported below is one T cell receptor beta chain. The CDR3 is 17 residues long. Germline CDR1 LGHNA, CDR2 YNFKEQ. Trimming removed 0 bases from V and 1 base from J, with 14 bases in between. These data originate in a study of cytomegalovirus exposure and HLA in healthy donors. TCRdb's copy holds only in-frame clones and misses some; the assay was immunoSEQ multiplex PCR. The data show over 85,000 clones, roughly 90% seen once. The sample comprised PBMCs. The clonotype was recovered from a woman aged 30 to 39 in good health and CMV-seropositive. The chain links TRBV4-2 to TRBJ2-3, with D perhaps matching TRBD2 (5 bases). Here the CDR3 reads CASSQEGSVDGTDTQYF. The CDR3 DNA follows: TGTGCCAGCAGCCAAGAGGGGAGTGTGGATGGCACAGATACGCAGTATTTT.